These 30 T cell receptor beta chains were all obtained from the same sample, sequenced in a study of blood T cell repertoires in COVID-19. Sequencing used immunoSEQ multiplex PCR; TCRdb keeps in-frame clones, though not all of them. The data hold about 200,000 clones, with over 75% observed a single time. The sample taken for sequencing was peripheral blood. The receptors come from a man aged 50-59 years with acute or convalescent COVID-19.

The rearrangement uses TRBV7-3 and TRBJ2-3; 12 bases align to TRBD2. The germline V gene has CDR1 SGHTA and CDR2 FQGTGA. V lost 5 bases to trimming and J lost 2 bases; unmatched junction nucleotides: 5. The CDR3 runs to 16 residues. CDR3 amino acids: CASSTGLAGFTDTQYF. Written as DNA, the CDR3 is TGTGCCAGCAGCACCGGACTAGCGGGGTTCACAGATACGCAGTATTTT.

The chain employs TRBV29-1 and TRBJ2-7, with 7 bases that match TRBD1. The CDR3 length is 12 residues. V gave up 4 bases and J gave up 6 bases; unmatched junction bases: 6. Germline CDR1 SQVTM, CDR2 ANQGSEA. The CDR3 bases are TGCAGCGTTGCTGACAGGGCGGGCGAGCAGTACTTC. It is translated as CSVADRAGEQYF.

The CDR3 reads CASSSSGNNQPQHF. CDR3 nucleotide sequence: TGTGCCAGCAGTTCGTCAGGAAACAATCAGCCCCAGCATTTT. V gene TRBV6-2 or TRBV6-3 combines with J gene TRBJ1-5; no clear D. The CDR3 loop spans 14 amino acids. V was cut by 4 bases and J by 3 bases, with 10 bases left in between. Germline V gene sequence: CDR1 MNHEY, CDR2 SVGEGT.

V is TRBV18 and J is TRBJ1-6; 9 nucleotides align to TRBD1. The V gene's germline CDR1 is KGHSH and CDR2 LQKENI. This CDR3 is built from 16 residues. V lost 5 bases to trimming and J lost 5 bases; unmatched junction nucleotides: 7. The CDR3 DNA sequence: TGTGCCAGCTCATCACAGGGGGCGCGGGATAATTCACCCCTCCACTTT. It yields the protein CASSSQGARDNSPLHF.

V gene TRBV6-5 combines with J gene TRBJ1-1; 12 bases map to TRBD1. The germline CDR1 and CDR2 sequences are MNHEY and SVGAGI. After removal of 3 bases from V and 10 bases from J, the junction contained 9 bases not matched to a gene. The CDR3 has 15 residues. CDR3 bases: TGTGCCAGCAGTTATTCCGGGACAGGGGGCCCGTCAGCTTTCTTT. Translated, it gives CASSYSGTGGPSAFF.

The V gene is TRBV18, the J gene TRBJ1-2; D might be TRBD1 (6 bases). The ends were cut back, 3 bases at V and 2 bases at J, with 7 bases in the middle. Germline V lookup: CDR1 KGHSH, CDR2 LQKENI. CDR3 size: 13 residues. The DNA for the CDR3 is TGTGCCAGCTCACCGGACAGAAACTATGGCTACACCTTC. Its protein product is CASSPDRNYGYTF.

The rearrangement links TRBV6-1 to TRBJ1-2, with 8 nucleotides matching TRBD1. Germline V gene sequence: CDR1 MNHNS, CDR2 SASEGT. The CDR3 extends over 14 amino acids. V gave up 2 bases and J gave up 6 bases; unmatched junction bases: 5. DNA of the CDR3: TGTGCCAGCAGTGAACAGCCAGGGGGCGATGGCTACACCTTC. It translates to CASSEQPGGDGYTF.

This chain joins TRBV5-1 and TRBJ2-3; 12 nucleotides align to TRBD2. Germline CDR1 reads SGHRS; CDR2 reads YFSETQ. This CDR3 contains 17 residues. V trimming: 1 base; J trimming: 5 bases; junction bases outside the gene matches: 8. The chain's CDR3 is CASSLMTSGGTGDTQYF. CDR3 sequence (DNA): TGCGCCAGCAGCTTGATGACTAGCGGGGGTACAGGAGATACGCAGTATTTT.

The V and J genes are TRBV5-1 and TRBJ2-7; 8 nucleotides line up with TRBD1. The CDR3 is 15 amino acids. Germline values: CDR1 SGHRS, CDR2 YFSETQ. The trim removed 4 bases at V and 1 base at J, leaving 7 bases unmatched. DNA of the CDR3: TGCGCCAGCAGCGGTACCGGGACAGGATCCTACGAGCAGTACTTC. Amino acid sequence: CASSGTGTGSYEQYF. The variable domain in full, completed from reference TRBV5-1 and TRBJ2-7, reads KAGVTQTPRYLIKTRGQQVTLSCSPISGHRSVSWYQQTPGQGLQFLFEYFSETQRNKGNFPGRFSGRQFSNSRSEMNVSTLELGDSALYLCASSGTGTGSYEQYFGPGTRLTVT.

The chain has TRBV2 and TRBJ1-6; D ambiguous. This CDR3 region has 12 residues. The germline V gene has CDR1 SNHLY and CDR2 FYNNEI. V lost 7 bases, J lost 8 bases, and 9 bases lay in between. CDR3 loop: CASTTEDSPLHF. The DNA for the CDR3 is TGTGCCAGCACAACAGAAGATTCACCCCTCCACTTT.

The genes are TRBV10-3 and TRBJ2-3; a possible D gene is TRBD2 (6 bases). Looked up from germline, CDR1 is ENHRY and CDR2 is SYGVKD. V was pared by 11 bases and J by 1 base, with 13 bases between. The CDR3 has 13 amino acids. This chain's CDR3 is CAVGRDGTDTQYF. The DNA of the CDR3 is TGTGCCGTTGGGCGGGACGGCACAGATACGCAGTATTTT.

This clone appeared once. The chain links TRBV5-5 to TRBJ2-7; 9 bases align to TRBD1. Trimming cost V 5 bases and J 1 base; bases outside gene matches: 10. The CDR3 consists of 16 residues. Germline V lookup: CDR1 SGHKS, CDR2 YYEKEE (reference sequence). In DNA form, the CDR3 reads TGTGCCAGCAGACTCGGGACAGGGTGGGGGTCCTACGAGCAGTACTTC. Translation: CASRLGTGWGSYEQYF.

This chain links TRBV5-6 with TRBJ1-2, with 7 bases identical to TRBD1. The CDR3 is 13 amino acids. Trimming removed 4 bases from V and 6 bases from J; junction bases left unmatched: 6. Germline V gene data show CDR1 as SGHDT and CDR2 as YYEEEE. CDR3 coding DNA: TGTGCCAGCAGCGGCACAACAGGGGATGGCTACACCTTC. Its protein is CASSGTTGDGYTF.

The CDR3 region has the DNA TGTGCCAGCAGTTCGATGGAAGGGAGGTATGGCTACACCTTC. It encodes CASSSMEGRYGYTF. The chain joins TRBV27 to TRBJ1-2; no reliable D call. The germline V and J ends were trimmed by 4 bases and 5 bases, with 14 bases remaining between them. The length of the CDR3 is 14 residues. Germline assignment: CDR1 MNHEY and CDR2 SMNVEV (reference sequence).

V usage is TRBV7-9 and J usage is TRBJ2-7; D gene unclear. The CDR3 is 14 residues long. Trimming stripped 5 bases from V and 0 bases from J, with 11 bases between. CDR1 and CDR2 from the germline V gene are SEHNR and FQNEAQ (reference sequence). CDR3 bases: TGTGCCAGCAGCCTGATGAGGAGCTCCTACGAGCAGTACTTC. Amino acids: CASSLMRSSYEQYF.

The table lists this clone with a count of one. DNA of the CDR3: TGTGCCAGCAGGCCCCGAGGGACAGGCTCCTACGAGCAGTACTTC. It codes for CASRPRGTGSYEQYF. The J gene is TRBJ2-7, the V gene TRBV27; TRBD1 agrees at 8 bases. Germline values: CDR1 MNHEY, CDR2 SMNVEV (reference sequence). Trimming at V came to 6 bases and at J to 0 bases, leaving 7 bases not matched to a gene. CDR3 size: 15 residues.

The chain links TRBV3-1 (or the pseudogene TRBV3-2) to TRBJ2-1; a possible D gene is TRBD2 (6 bases). CDR3 length equals 16 residues. Trimming cost V 6 bases and J 9 bases, with 24 bases left between them. Germline V CDR1 and CDR2: LGHDT, YNNKEL (reference sequence). The CDR3 region has the DNA TGTGCCAGCAGTTCAAGCGGGCGACAGTCTCTGGGTGAGCAGTTCTTC. It specifies CASSSSGRQSLGEQFF.

This chain uses TRBV6-5 with TRBJ2-7, with a possible D match to TRBD1 (5 bases). Germline V CDR1 and CDR2: MNHEY, SVGAGI. This CDR3 spans 16 amino acids. The V end lost 0 bases, the J end lost 4 bases, and 16 bases lay between the germline ends. The CDR3 DNA sequence: TGTGCCAGCAGTTACTCAGGGGCTCGGAGCGTTTACGAGCAGTACTTC. This gives the protein CASSYSGARSVYEQYF.

This chain connects TRBV10-1 to TRBJ2-7, with 8 bases lining up with TRBD2. V lost 3 bases, J lost 3 bases, and 7 bases stayed unmatched. Germline CDR1 and CDR2: WNHNN and SYGVQD (reference sequence). The CDR3 sequence is 15 residues long. The CDR3 sequence: CASSDPRGAGYEQYF. The CDR3 coding sequence is TGCGCCAGCAGTGACCCGCGGGGGGCCGGCTACGAGCAGTACTTC.

The V and J genes are TRBV7-2 and TRBJ1-2; D is unclear. The CDR3 runs to 14 residues. The germline gives CDR1 SGHTA, CDR2 FQGNSA. V lost 2 bases and J 4 bases, leaving 11 bases between the germline ends. For the CDR3, the DNA is TGTGCCAGCAGCTTATCTATCGCCTTCTATGGCTACACCTTC. This translates into CASSLSIAFYGYTF.

The V and J genes are TRBV19 and TRBJ1-4, with 8 bases that match TRBD1. Per germline, CDR1 LNHDA and CDR2 SQIVND (reference sequence). J lost 6 bases, V lost 5 bases, and 11 bases had no gene match. The CDR3 is 16 residues long. As DNA, the CDR3 is TGTGCCAGTAGTCCCCGCTCAGGGGGCCCCTATGAAAAACTGTTTTTT. Its protein product is CASSPRSGGPYEKLFF.

The genes are TRBV25-1 and TRBJ1-1, with 7 bases identical to TRBD1. The germline V gene encodes CDR1 MGHDK and CDR2 SYGVNS. The CDR3 extends over 15 amino acids. With V trimmed by 2 bases and J by 1 base, 4 bases remained unmatched. This chain's CDR3 is CASSEPGTENTEAFF. The CDR3 coding sequence is TGTGCCAGCAGTGAACCCGGGACAGAGAACACTGAAGCTTTCTTT.

This clone was counted once. The V call is TRBV9, the J call TRBJ1-3; unclear D gene. The CDR3 is 15 amino acids. The germline CDR1 and CDR2 sequences are SGDLS and YYNGEE. The V end was cut by 0 bases, the J end by 4 bases, with 11 bases between. CDR3 loop: CASSVGSGNGNTIYF. In nucleotides, the CDR3 is TGTGCCAGCAGCGTAGGGTCCGGGAACGGAAACACCATATATTTT.

V gene TRBV2 combines with J gene TRBJ1-6, with 7 bases lining up with TRBD1. The J segment lost 7 bases and the V segment lost 6 bases, leaving 9 bases of the junction unmatched. The CDR3 length is 15 residues. CDR1 and CDR2 (germline): SNHLY, FYNNEI. CDR3 sequence reads: CASRETGSHNSPLHF. As DNA, the CDR3 is TGTGCCAGCAGGGAGACAGGGTCCCACAATTCACCCCTCCACTTT.

The sample holds one count of this clone. J is TRBJ2-3 and V is TRBV12-3 or TRBV12-4, with D hard to call. V lost 2 bases to trimming and J lost 4 bases, with 4 bases between them. The CDR3 consists of 12 residues. The CDR3 region is CASSLRADTQYF. The CDR3 bases are TGTGCCAGCAGTTTACGGGCAGATACGCAGTATTTT.

The chain links TRBV5-1 to TRBJ1-1; TRBD1 matches at 8 bases. Trimming at V came to 4 bases and at J to 0 bases, leaving 5 bases not matched to a gene. Germline V gene data show CDR1 as SGHRS and CDR2 as YFSETQ. This CDR3 is built from 15 residues. The CDR3 protein is CASSAGDRMNTEAFF. CDR3 DNA: TGCGCCAGCAGCGCGGGGGACAGGATGAACACTGAAGCTTTCTTT.

This rearrangement joins TRBV6-5 to TRBJ1-1; the match to TRBD1 covers 9 bases. Trimming cost V 5 bases and J 11 bases; bases outside gene matches: 12. Looked up from germline, CDR1 is MNHEY and CDR2 is SVGAGI. The CDR3 contains 14 residues. The CDR3 bases are TGTGCCAGCAGTCGCCATGACCCGGGACAGGGTGCTTTCTTT. Protein product: CASSRHDPGQGAFF.

The chain combines TRBV3-1 (or the pseudogene TRBV3-2) with TRBJ1-6; 9 positions agree with TRBD1. Germline V gene lookup returns CDR1 LGHDT and CDR2 YNNKEL (reference sequence). The CDR3 has 15 amino acids. Trimming cost V 1 base and J 8 bases; bases outside gene matches: 3. The CDR3 DNA reads TGTGCCAGCAGCCAAGCAGGGACAGGGTATTCACCCCTCCACTTT. The encoded protein is CASSQAGTGYSPLHF.

The chain joins TRBV30 to TRBJ2-4; maybe TRBD2 (7 bases). CDR1 and CDR2 (germline): GTSNPN, SVGIG (reference sequence). V shed 0 bases and J shed 0 bases, with 9 bases lying between them. The CDR3 has 15 amino acids. The CDR3 spells CAWSVGGGAKNIQYF. The CDR3 DNA sequence: TGTGCCTGGAGTGTAGGGGGGGGAGCCAAAAACATTCAGTACTTC.

The rearrangement links TRBV5-1 to TRBJ1-1, with TRBD1 matching 7 bases. Germline CDR1 SGHRS, CDR2 YFSETQ. The CDR3 is 14 residues long. J gave up 2 bases and V 7 bases, and 8 bases lay outside the gene matches. Here the CDR3 reads CASGRQGTNTEAFF. The CDR3 coding sequence is TGCGCCAGCGGAAGACAGGGAACAAACACTGAAGCTTTCTTT. The complete variable domain, with remaining parts taken from reference TRBV5-1 and TRBJ1-1, reads KAGVTQTPRYLIKTRGQQVTLSCSPISGHRSVSWYQQTPGQGLQFLFEYFSETQRNKGNFPGRFSGRQFSNSRSEMNVSTLELGDSALYLCASGRQGTNTEAFFGQGTRLTVV.